Shown below are 2 T cell receptor beta chains from a single sample sequenced in a study of shared clonotypes between healthy human individuals (dated by TCRdb to 2018 to 2020). Library prep was done by the immunoSEQ multiplex PCR assay. Drawn from immuneACCESS, this table holds only the in-frame rearrangements with V and J called that TCRdb kept. Clones are partly lost; checked studies trace under half to an unresolved V gene and leave the rest unexplained. The sample includes 2.3 million or so clones, with roughly 93% observed a single time. The ten largest account for about 0.37% of the sample. Sequenced input: naive CD4+ T cells from PBMCs. The meaning of the sample's cell subset or site label: CD45RA+ positively selected. These TCRs come from a young man in good health. Some clones in this sample may be carry-over from other donors' samples.

This CDR3 reads CASSPQPSSYEQYF. The CDR3 nucleotides read TGTGCCAGCAGTCCTCAACCCAGTTCCTACGAGCAGTACTTC. The chain is built from TRBV28 and TRBJ2-7; no clear D gene. Between the trimmed V and J ends, which lost 5 bases and 1 base, there was a span of 12 bases. The CDR3 is made up of 14 amino acids. CDR1 is MDHEN and CDR2 is SYDVKM in the germline V gene.

V and J are TRBV7-9 and TRBJ1-4; D ambiguous. V lost 5 bases and J lost 6, with 16 bases in between. Germline CDR1 SEHNR, CDR2 FQNEAQ (reference sequence). The CDR3 runs 15 residues. The CDR3 loop reads CASSQLTFRDEKLFF. In DNA form, the CDR3 reads TGTGCCAGCAGCCAGCTGACATTCAGAGATGAAAAACTGTTTTTT.